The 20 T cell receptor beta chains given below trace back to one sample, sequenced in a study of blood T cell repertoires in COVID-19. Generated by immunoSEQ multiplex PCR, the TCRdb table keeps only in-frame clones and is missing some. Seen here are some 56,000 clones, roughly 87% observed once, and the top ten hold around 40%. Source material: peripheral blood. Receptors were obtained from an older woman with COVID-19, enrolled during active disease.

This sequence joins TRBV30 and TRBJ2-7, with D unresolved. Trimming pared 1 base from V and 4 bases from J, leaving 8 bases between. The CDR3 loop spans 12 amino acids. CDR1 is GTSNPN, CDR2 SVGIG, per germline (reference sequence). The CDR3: CAWSDTTYEQYF. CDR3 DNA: TGTGCCTGGAGTGATACTACTTACGAGCAGTACTTC.

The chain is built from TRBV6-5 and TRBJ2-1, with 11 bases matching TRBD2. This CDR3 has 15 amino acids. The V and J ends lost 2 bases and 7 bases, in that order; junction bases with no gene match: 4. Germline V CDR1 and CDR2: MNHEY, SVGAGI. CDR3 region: CASSYQLAGENEQFF. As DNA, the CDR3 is TGTGCCAGCAGTTACCAACTAGCGGGAGAAAATGAGCAGTTCTTC.

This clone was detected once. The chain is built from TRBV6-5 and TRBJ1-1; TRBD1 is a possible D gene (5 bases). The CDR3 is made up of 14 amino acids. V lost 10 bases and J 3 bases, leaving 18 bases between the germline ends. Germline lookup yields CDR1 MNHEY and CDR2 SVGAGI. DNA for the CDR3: TGTGCCACCCGGGGGACGGGACCGGACACTGAAGCTTTCTTT. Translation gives CATRGTGPDTEAFF.

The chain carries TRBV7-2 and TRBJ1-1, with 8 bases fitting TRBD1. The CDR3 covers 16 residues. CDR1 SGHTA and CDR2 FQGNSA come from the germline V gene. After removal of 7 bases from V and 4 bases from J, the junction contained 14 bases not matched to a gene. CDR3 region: CASTQGALSRGTEAFF. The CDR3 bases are TGTGCCAGCACCCAGGGGGCCTTAAGTAGGGGCACTGAAGCTTTCTTT.

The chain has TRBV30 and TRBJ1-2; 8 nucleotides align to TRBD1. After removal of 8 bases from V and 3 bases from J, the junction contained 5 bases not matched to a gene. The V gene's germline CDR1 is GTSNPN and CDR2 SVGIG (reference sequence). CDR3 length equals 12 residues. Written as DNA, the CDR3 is TGTGCCCTCGGACAGGGTGACTATGGCTACACCTTC. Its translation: CALGQGDYGYTF.

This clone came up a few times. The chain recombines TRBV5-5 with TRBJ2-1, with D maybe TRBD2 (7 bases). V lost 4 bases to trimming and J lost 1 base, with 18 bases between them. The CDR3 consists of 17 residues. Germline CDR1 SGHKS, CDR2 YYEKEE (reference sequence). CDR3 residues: CASSLWGGSGSYNEQFF. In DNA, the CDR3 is TGTGCCAGCAGCCTTTGGGGGGGCTCCGGATCCTACAATGAGCAGTTCTTC.

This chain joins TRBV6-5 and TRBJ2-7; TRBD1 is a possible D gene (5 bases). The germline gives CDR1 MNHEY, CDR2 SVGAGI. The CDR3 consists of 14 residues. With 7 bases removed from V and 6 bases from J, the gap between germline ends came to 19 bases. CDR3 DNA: TGTGCCAGCACCCCTTTCCAGGGTGGGCTCGAGCAGTACTTC. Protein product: CASTPFQGGLEQYF.

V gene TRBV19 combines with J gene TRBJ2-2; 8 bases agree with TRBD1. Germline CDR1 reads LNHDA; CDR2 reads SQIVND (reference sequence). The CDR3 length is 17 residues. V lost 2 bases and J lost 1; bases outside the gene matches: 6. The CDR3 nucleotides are TGTGCCAGTAGTATAAGGGACAGGCGGTTGAACACCGGGGAGCTGTTTTTT. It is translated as CASSIRDRRLNTGELFF.

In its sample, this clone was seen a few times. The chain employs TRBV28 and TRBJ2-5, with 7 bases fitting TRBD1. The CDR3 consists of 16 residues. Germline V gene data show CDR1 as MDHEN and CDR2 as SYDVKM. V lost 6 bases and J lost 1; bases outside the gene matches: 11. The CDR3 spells CASSPDRVAGQETQYF. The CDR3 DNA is TGTGCCAGCAGCCCTGACAGGGTTGCGGGCCAAGAGACCCAGTACTTC.

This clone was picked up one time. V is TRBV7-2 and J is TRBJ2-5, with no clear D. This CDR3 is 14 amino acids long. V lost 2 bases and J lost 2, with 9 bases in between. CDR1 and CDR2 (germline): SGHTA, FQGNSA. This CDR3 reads CASSLSQLQETQYF. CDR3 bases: TGTGCCAGCAGCTTATCGCAACTGCAAGAGACCCAGTACTTC.

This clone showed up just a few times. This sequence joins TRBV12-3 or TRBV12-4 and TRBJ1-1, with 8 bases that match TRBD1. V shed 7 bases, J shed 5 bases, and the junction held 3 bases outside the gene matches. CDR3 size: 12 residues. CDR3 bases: TGTGCCAGCACCAGACAGGGGACTGAAGCTTTCTTT. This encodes CASTRQGTEAFF.

The CDR3 here is CASSYIPTGGGSNQPQHF. In DNA, the CDR3 is TGTGCCAGCAGTTACATCCCGACAGGGGGAGGAAGCAATCAGCCCCAGCATTTT. V gene TRBV6-2 or TRBV6-3 combines with J gene TRBJ1-5, with 9 positions matching TRBD1. This CDR3 is 18 amino acids long. V was clipped by 2 bases and J by 1 base; unmatched bases: 9. CDR1 and CDR2 (germline): MNHEY, SVGEGT.

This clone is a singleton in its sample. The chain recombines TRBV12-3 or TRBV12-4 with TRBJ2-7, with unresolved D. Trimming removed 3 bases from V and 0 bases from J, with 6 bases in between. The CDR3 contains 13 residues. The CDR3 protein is CASSLTGSYEQYF. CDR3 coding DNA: TGTGCCAGCAGTTTGACGGGCTCCTACGAGCAGTACTTC.

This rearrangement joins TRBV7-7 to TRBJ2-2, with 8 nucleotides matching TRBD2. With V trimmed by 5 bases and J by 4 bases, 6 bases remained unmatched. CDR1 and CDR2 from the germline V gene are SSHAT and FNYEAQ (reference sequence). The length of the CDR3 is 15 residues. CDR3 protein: CASSAGGAGTGELFF. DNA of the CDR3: TGTGCCAGCAGCGCCGGGGGGGCGGGCACCGGGGAGCTGTTTTTT.

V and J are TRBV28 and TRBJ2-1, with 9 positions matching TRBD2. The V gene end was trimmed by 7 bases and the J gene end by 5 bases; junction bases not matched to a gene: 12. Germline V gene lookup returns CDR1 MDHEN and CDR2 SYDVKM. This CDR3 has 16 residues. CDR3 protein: CASTRGAGGLDNEQFF. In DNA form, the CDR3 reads TGTGCCAGCACCCGAGGGGCGGGAGGGCTCGACAATGAGCAGTTCTTC.

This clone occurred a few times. The chain's CDR3 is CASSPGQSSYEQYF. In DNA, the CDR3 is TGTGCCAGCTCACCGGGACAGAGCTCCTACGAGCAGTACTTC. V usage is TRBV18 and J usage is TRBJ2-7, with 7 bases fitting TRBD1. Per germline, CDR1 KGHSH and CDR2 LQKENI. This CDR3 has 14 amino acids. Trimming took 3 bases from V and 0 from J; bases not matched to a gene: 2.

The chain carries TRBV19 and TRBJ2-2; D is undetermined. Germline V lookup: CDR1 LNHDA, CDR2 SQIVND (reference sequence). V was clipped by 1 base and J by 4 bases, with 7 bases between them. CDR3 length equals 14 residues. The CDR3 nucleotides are TGTGCCAGTAGTATAGCAGCGAGCACCGGGGAGCTGTTTTTT. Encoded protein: CASSIAASTGELFF.

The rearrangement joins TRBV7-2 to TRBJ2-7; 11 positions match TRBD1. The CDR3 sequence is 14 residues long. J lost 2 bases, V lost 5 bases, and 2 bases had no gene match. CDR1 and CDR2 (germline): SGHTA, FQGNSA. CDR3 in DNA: TGTGCCAGCAGCCAGGGACAGGGGGCCTACGAGCAGTACTTC. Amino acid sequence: CASSQGQGAYEQYF.

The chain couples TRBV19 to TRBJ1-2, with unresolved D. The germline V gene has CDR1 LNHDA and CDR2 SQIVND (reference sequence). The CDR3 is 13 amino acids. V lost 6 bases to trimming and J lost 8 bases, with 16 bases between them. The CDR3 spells CASRPRLYMGYTF. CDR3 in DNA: TGTGCCAGTAGGCCGAGGTTATATATGGGCTACACCTTC.

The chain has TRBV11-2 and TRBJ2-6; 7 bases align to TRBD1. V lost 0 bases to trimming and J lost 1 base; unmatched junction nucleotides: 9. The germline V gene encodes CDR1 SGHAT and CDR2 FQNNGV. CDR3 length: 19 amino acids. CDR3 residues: CASSLEYRQGESGANVLTF. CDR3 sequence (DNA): TGTGCCAGCAGCTTAGAATATAGACAGGGAGAATCTGGGGCCAACGTCCTGACTTTC.